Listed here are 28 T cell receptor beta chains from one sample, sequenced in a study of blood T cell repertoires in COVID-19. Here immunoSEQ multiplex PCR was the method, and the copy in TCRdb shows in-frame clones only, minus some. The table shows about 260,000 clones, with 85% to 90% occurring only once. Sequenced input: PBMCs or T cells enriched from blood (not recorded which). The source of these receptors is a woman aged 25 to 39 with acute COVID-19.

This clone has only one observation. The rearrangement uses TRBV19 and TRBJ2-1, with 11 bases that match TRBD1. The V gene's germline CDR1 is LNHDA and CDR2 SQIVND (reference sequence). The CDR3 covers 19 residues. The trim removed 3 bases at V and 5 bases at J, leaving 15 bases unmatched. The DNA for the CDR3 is TGTGCCAGTAGTATTGAGGCCCCAGTCCTGGACAGGGGGCACAATGAGCAGTTCTTC. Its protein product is CASSIEAPVLDRGHNEQFF.

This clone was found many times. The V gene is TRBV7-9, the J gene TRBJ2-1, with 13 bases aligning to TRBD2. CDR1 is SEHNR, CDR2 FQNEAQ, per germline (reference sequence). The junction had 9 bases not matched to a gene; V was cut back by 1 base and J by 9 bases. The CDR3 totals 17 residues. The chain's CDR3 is CASSLGPTSGRATEQFF. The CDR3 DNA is TGTGCCAGCAGCTTAGGCCCTACTAGCGGGAGGGCTACTGAGCAGTTCTTC.

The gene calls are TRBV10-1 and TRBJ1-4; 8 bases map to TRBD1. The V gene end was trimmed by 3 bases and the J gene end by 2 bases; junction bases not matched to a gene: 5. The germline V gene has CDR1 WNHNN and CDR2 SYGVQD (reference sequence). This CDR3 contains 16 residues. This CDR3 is CASSDGQGGTNEKLFF. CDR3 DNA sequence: TGCGCCAGCAGTGACGGACAGGGAGGGACTAATGAAAAACTGTTTTTT.

The CDR3: CASHEGLGYEQYF. The CDR3 nucleotides are TGTGCCAGCCACGAGGGACTGGGCTACGAGCAGTACTTC. The J gene is TRBJ2-7, the V gene TRBV2, with a weak D call TRBD2 (6 bases). The CDR3 is 13 residues long. The germline V gene has CDR1 SNHLY and CDR2 FYNNEI. V was cut by 8 bases and J by 3 bases, with 14 bases left in between.

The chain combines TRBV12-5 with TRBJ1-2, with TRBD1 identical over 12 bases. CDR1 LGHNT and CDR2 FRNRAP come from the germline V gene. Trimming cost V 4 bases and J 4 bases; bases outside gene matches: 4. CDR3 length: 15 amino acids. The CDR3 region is CASGSGQGALYGYTF. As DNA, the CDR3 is TGTGCTAGTGGTTCGGGACAGGGGGCCCTCTATGGCTACACCTTC.

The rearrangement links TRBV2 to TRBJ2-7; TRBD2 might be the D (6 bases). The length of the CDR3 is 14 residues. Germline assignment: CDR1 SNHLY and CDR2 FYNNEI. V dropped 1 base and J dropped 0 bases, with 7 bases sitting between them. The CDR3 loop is CASSEGRGSYEQYF. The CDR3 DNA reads TGTGCCAGCAGTGAAGGGAGGGGCTCCTACGAGCAGTACTTC.

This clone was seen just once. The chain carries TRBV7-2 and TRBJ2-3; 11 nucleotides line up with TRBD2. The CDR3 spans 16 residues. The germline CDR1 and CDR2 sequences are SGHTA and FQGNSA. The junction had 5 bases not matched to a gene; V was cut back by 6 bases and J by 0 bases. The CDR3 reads CASREGLAESTDTQYF. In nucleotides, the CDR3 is TGTGCCAGCAGGGAGGGACTAGCGGAGAGCACAGATACGCAGTATTTT.

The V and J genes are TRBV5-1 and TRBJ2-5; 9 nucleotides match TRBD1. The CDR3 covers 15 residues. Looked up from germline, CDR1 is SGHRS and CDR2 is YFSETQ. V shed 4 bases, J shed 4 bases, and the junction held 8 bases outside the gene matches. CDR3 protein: CASSPGTGTGETQYF. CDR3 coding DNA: TGCGCCAGCAGCCCCGGGACAGGGACAGGAGAGACCCAGTACTTC.

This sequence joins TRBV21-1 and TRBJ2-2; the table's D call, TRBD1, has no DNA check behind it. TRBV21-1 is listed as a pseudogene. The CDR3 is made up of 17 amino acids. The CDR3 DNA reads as TGTGCCAGCAGCAAAGTGGTACAGCACGCGAACACCGGGGAGCTGTTTTTT. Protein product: CASSKVVQHANTGELFF.

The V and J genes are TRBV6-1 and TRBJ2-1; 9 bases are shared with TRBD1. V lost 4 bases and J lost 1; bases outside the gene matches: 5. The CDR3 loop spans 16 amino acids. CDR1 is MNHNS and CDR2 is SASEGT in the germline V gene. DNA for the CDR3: TGTGCCAGCAGTGCACAGGGGGCGATTTCCTACAATGAGCAGTTCTTC. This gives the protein CASSAQGAISYNEQFF.

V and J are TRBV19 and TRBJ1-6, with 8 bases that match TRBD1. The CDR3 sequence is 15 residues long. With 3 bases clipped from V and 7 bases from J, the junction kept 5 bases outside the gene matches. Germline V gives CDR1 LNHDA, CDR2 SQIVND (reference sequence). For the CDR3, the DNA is TGTGCCAGTAGTATCTCGACAGGGGTAAATTCACCCCTCCACTTT. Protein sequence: CASSISTGVNSPLHF.

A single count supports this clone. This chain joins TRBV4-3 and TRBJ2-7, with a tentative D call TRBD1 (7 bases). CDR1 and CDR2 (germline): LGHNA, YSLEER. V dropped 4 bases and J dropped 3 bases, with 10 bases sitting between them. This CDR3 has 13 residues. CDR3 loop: CASSPGGGYEQYF. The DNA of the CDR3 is TGCGCCAGCAGCCCAGGGGGAGGCTACGAGCAGTACTTC.

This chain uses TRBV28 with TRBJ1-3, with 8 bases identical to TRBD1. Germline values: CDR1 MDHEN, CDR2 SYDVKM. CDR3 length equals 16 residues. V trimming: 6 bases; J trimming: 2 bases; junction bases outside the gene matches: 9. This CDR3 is CASSGQGGIAGNTIYF. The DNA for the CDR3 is TGTGCCAGCAGCGGACAGGGTGGCATCGCTGGAAACACCATATATTTT.

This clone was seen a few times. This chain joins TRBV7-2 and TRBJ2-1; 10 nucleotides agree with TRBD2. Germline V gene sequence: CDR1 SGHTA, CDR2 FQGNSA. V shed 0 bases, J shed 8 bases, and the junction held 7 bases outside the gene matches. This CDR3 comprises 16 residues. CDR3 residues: CASSLAVTSGTHEQFF. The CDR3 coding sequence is TGTGCCAGCAGCTTAGCGGTCACTAGCGGGACTCATGAGCAGTTCTTC.

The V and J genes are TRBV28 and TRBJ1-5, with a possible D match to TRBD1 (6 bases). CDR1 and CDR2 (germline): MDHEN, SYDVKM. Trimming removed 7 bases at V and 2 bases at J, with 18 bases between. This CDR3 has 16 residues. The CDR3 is CASTSWGRGGNQPQHF. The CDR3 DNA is TGTGCCAGCACCTCCTGGGGCAGGGGAGGCAATCAGCCCCAGCATTTT.

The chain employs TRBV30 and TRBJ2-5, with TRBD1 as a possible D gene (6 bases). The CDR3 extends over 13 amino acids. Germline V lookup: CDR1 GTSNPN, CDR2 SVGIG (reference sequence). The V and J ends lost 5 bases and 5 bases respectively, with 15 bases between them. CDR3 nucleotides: TGTGCCTGGCGAACCAGGGGTCGGGAGACCCAGTACTTC. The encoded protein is CAWRTRGRETQYF.

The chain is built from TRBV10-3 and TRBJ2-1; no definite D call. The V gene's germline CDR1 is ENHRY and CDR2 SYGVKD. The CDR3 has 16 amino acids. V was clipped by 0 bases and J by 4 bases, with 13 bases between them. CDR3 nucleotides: TGTGCCATCAGTGAGTCTCGAGCGAACGCGTACAATGAGCAGTTCTTC. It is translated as CAISESRANAYNEQFF.

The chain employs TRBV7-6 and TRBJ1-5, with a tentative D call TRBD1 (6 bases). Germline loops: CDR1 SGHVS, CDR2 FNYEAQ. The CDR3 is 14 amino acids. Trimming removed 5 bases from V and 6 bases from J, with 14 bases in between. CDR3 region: CASSERGGSQPQHF. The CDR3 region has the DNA TGTGCCAGCAGCGAACGGGGGGGCAGTCAGCCCCAGCATTTT.

CDR3 bases: TGTGCCAGCAGCTTGGGACAGGGGGCTCGGGAAAAACTGTTTTTT. Amino acids: CASSLGQGAREKLFF. The chain joins TRBV5-6 to TRBJ1-4, with TRBD1 identical over 10 bases. The V gene end was trimmed by 0 bases and the J gene end by 8 bases; junction bases not matched to a gene: 4. CDR1 is SGHDT, CDR2 YYEEEE, per germline. CDR3 length equals 15 residues.

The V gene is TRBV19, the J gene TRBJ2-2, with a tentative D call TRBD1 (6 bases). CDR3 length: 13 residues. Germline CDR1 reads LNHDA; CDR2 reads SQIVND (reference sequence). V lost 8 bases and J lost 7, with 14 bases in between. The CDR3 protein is CASSTGFGGELFF. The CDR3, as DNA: TGTGCCAGTTCAACAGGGTTTGGCGGGGAGCTGTTTTTT.

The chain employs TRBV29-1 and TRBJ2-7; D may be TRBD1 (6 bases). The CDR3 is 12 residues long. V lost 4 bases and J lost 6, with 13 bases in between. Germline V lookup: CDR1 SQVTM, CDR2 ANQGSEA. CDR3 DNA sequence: TGCAGCGTTGGTTCAGGGGACGGCGAGCAGTACTTC. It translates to CSVGSGDGEQYF.

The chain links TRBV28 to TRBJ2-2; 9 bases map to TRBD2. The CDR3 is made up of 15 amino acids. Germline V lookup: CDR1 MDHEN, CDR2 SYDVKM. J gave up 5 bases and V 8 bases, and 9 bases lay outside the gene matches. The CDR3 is CASCLAGEGTGELFF. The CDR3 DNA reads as TGTGCCAGCTGCTTAGCGGGAGAGGGGACCGGGGAGCTGTTTTTT.

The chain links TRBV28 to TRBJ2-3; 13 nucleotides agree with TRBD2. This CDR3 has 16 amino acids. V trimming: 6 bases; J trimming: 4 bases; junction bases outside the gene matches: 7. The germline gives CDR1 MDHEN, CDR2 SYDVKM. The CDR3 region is CASRPTSGRDPDTQYF. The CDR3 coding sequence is TGTGCCAGCAGACCAACTAGCGGGAGGGACCCAGATACGCAGTATTTT.

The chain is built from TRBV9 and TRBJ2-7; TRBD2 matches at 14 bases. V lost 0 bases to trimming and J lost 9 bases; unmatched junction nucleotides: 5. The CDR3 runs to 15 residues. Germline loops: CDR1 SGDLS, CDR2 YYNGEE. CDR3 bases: TGTGCCAGCAGCGTAGAGGGACTAGCGGGAGCTCTGCAGTACTTC. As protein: CASSVEGLAGALQYF.

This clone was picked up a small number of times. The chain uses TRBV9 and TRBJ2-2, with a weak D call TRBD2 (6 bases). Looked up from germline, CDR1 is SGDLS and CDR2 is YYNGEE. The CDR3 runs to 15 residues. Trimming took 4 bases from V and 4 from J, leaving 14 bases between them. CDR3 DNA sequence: TGTGCCAGCAGCACCAAGCAGCGGGCCACCGGGGAGCTGTTTTTT. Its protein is CASSTKQRATGELFF.

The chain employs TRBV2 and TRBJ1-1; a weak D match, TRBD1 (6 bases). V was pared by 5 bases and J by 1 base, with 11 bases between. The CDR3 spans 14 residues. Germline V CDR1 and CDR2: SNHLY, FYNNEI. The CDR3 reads CASSWTESNTEAFF. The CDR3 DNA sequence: TGTGCCAGCAGTTGGACAGAGTCGAACACTGAAGCTTTCTTT.

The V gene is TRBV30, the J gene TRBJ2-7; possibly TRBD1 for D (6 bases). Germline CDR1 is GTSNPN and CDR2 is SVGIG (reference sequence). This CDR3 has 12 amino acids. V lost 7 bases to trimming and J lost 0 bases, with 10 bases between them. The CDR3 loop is CALLRGSYEQYF. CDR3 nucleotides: TGTGCCTTACTCAGGGGCTCCTACGAGCAGTACTTC.

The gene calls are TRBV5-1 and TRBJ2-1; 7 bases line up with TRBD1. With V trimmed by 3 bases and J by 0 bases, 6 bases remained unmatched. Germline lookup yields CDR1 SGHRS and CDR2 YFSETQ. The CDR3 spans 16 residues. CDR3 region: CASSYGQAPSYNEQFF. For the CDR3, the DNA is TGCGCCAGCAGCTACGGACAGGCGCCCTCCTACAATGAGCAGTTCTTC.